Below, 3 T cell receptor beta chains from the same sample are listed, as sequenced in a study of T-cell reconstitution after alpha-beta-depleted transplantation in children. TCRbeta library construction was performed incorporating unique molecular identifiers. TCRdb processed the PCR reads anew with MiXCR; each CDR3 protein has one entry. The sample has approximately 82,000 distinct CDR3 sequences, around 15% seen once. The material was PBMCs, mostly from graft donor cells, obtained 180 days after TCRalphabeta/CD19-depleted stem cell transplant. Receptors originate from a male patient under 10 years old who had a stem cell transplant for acute lymphoblastic leukemia, so the T cells may come from the graft donor.

This clonotype occurred a few times. The chain joins TRBV6-2 or TRBV6-3 to TRBJ1-4, with a possible D match to TRBD1 (5 bases). CDR1 is MNHEY and CDR2 is SVGEGT in the germline V gene. The CDR3 runs to 13 residues. V was shortened by 6 bases and J by 7 bases, with 12 bases between the two germline ends. CDR3 sequence (DNA): TGTGCCAGCAGGGAGCAGGGACGTGAAAAACTGTTTTTT. Amino acids: CASREQGREKLFF.

This clonotype was observed a handful of times. The V gene is TRBV29-1, the J gene TRBJ2-7; 7 bases are a match to TRBD1. V shed 3 bases, J shed 0 bases, and the junction held 5 bases outside the gene matches. Germline lookup yields CDR1 SQVTM and CDR2 ANQGSEA. This CDR3 contains 14 residues. The CDR3 DNA follows: TGCAGCGTTGAGGCGACAGGGACCTCCTACGAGCAGTACTTC. Amino acids: CSVEATGTSYEQYF.

This clonotype has just a few counts. The chain links TRBV5-1 to TRBJ1-4; 7 positions agree with TRBD1. The CDR3 runs to 14 residues. Germline-derived CDR1 and CDR2 are SGHRS and YFSETQ. After removal of 0 bases from V and 8 bases from J, the junction contained 4 bases not matched to a gene. The CDR3 sequence is CASSLGQGEEKLFF. CDR3 coding DNA: TGCGCCAGCAGCTTGGGACAGGGTGAAGAAAAACTGTTTTTT.